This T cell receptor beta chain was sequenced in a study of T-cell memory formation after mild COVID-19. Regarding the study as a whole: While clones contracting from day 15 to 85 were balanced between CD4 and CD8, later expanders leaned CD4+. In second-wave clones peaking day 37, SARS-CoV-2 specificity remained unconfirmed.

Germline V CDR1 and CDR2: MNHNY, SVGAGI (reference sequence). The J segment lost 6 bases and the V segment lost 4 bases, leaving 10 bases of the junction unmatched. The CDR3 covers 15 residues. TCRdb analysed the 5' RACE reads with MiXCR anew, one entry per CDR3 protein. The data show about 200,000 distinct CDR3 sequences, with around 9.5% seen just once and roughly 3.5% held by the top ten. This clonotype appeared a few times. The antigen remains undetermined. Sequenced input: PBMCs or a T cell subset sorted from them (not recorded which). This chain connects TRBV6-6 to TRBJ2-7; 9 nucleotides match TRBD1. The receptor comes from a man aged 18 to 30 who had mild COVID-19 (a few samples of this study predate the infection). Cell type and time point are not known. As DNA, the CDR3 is TGTGCCAGCAGTTCGGGACAGGGAGGAATCGGCGAGCAGTACTTC. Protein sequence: CASSSGQGGIGEQYF.